Each of the 6 T cell receptor beta chains below was sequenced from the same sample in a study of OX40 agonist ivuxolimab in advanced cancers. Method: immunoSEQ multiplex PCR; TCRdb's copy keeps in-frame clones and lacks some. The data hold approximately 100,000 clones, with about 91% observed a single time. The source was CD4+ or CD8+ T cells sorted from blood, collected in a trial of the OX40 agonist ivuxolimab. The receptors come from an adult with an advanced solid tumor such as melanoma, head and neck, liver or kidney cancer.

The gene calls are TRBV28 and TRBJ1-2; D gene ambiguous. Trimming cost V 3 bases and J 8 bases, with 13 bases left between them. Germline CDR1 MDHEN, CDR2 SYDVKM. The CDR3 extends over 13 amino acids. CDR3 residues: CASSLSGRFGYTF. The CDR3 DNA is TGTGCCAGCAGTTTGTCTGGGCGATTCGGCTACACCTTC.

The chain couples TRBV2 to TRBJ2-5, with a possible D match to TRBD1 (6 bases). Germline assignment: CDR1 SNHLY and CDR2 FYNNEI. The length of the CDR3 is 12 residues. V gave up 6 bases and J gave up 2 bases, with 7 bases separating them. This CDR3 is CASRGAQETQYF. For the CDR3, the DNA is TGTGCCAGCAGGGGGGCGCAAGAGACCCAGTACTTC.

This rearrangement joins TRBV5-6 to TRBJ1-3; D not certain. Deletions cut 4 bases from V and 4 bases from J, with 15 bases between. From germline, CDR1 is SGHDT and CDR2 YYEEEE. The CDR3 consists of 15 residues. The CDR3 region is CASSVDPAAGNTIYF. The CDR3 nucleotides are TGTGCCAGCAGCGTGGACCCAGCTGCGGGAAACACCATATATTTT.

The chain's CDR3 is CAWSRQGKETQYF. For the CDR3, the DNA is TGTGCCTGGAGCCGACAGGGAAAAGAGACCCAGTACTTC. This chain uses TRBV30 with TRBJ2-5; 7 bases line up with TRBD1. Germline V CDR1 and CDR2: GTSNPN, SVGIG (reference sequence). The CDR3 length is 13 residues. V dropped 3 bases and J dropped 3; count of bases not matched to a gene: 4.

The chain couples TRBV7-2 to TRBJ2-1; perhaps TRBD1 as D (6 bases). The ends were cut back, 5 bases at V and 9 bases at J, with 23 bases in the middle. The V gene's germline CDR1 is SGHTA and CDR2 FQGNSA. The CDR3 has 16 residues. DNA of the CDR3: TGTGCCAGCAGCGCAATCCGGGACACCCAAGGGGCTGAGCAGTTCTTC. It is translated as CASSAIRDTQGAEQFF.

This clone was observed a single time. The chain is built from TRBV5-1 and TRBJ2-3; possible D gene TRBD1, 5 bases. Trimming removed 7 bases at V and 2 bases at J, with 11 bases between. Germline loops: CDR1 SGHRS, CDR2 YFSETQ. The CDR3 covers 13 residues. The chain's CDR3 is CASSTENTDTQYF. In DNA form, the CDR3 reads TGCGCCAGCTCGACAGAAAACACAGATACGCAGTATTTT. Looking up the rest from reference TRBV5-1 and TRBJ2-3 gives the full variable domain: KAGVTQTPRYLIKTRGQQVTLSCSPISGHRSVSWYQQTPGQGLQFLFEYFSETQRNKGNFPGRFSGRQFSNSRSEMNVSTLELGDSALYLCASSTENTDTQYFGPGTRLTVL.